This T cell receptor (beta chain) is from a study of shared clonotypes between healthy human individuals. CD4+ cells underwent separation, giving CD45RA+ naive and CD45RA-negative memory subsets. The V and J ends lost 4 bases and 0 bases respectively, with 9 bases between them. The germline CDR1 and CDR2 sequences are MNHNS and SASEGT. This CDR3 has 14 residues. Execution of the assay was at deep level. Produced via immunoSEQ multiplex PCR; TCRdb's table is partial and in-frame only. The data show around 1.4 million clones, with roughly 98.5% seen just once and about 0.4% held by the top ten. The genes are TRBV6-1 and TRBJ2-5, with D possibly matching TRBD2 (5 bases). The sequenced material came from naive CD4+ T cells sorted from blood. Subset specified: CD45RA+ positively selected. This TCR was recovered from a man under 40 in good health. CDR3 in amino acids: CASSGPGNQETQYF. CDR3 coding DNA: TGTGCCAGCAGTGGTCCCGGGAACCAAGAGACCCAGTACTTC.